Listed below are T cell receptor beta chains from one sample, sequenced in a study of cytomegalovirus exposure and HLA in healthy donors. Sequencing used immunoSEQ multiplex PCR; TCRdb keeps in-frame clones, though not all of them. Of 150,000 to 200,000 clones listed, around 81% are singletons. The sample was PBMCs. These receptors were taken from a woman in her thirties in good health and CMV-seropositive. Each CDR3 is given with its conserved first and last residue. The order of the fields is D gene, CDR3 length, V gene, clone size, J gene, CDR3 DNA, CDR3 protein. D genes are given only for firm matches. Clone size is shown for a subset of rows, as once, few, many or a class of expanded clone.

D gene: .
CDR3 length: 16
V gene: TRBV5-4
clone size: .
J gene: TRBJ2-1
CDR3 DNA: TGTGCCAGCAGCTGGGGAGGCAGTAGCTCCTACAATGAGCAGTTCTTC
CDR3 protein: CASSWGGSSSYNEQFF

D gene: .
CDR3 length: 15
V gene: TRBV5-1
clone size: .
J gene: TRBJ2-7
CDR3 DNA: TGCGCCAGCAGCTTGGAGCAGGGAGGCTCCTACGAGCAGTACTTC
CDR3 protein: CASSLEQGGSYEQYF

D gene: .
CDR3 length: 14
V gene: TRBV6-5
clone size: .
J gene: TRBJ1-1
CDR3 DNA: TGTGCCAGCAGTCCTCAGGGTTTTGTCACTGAAGCTTTCTTT
CDR3 protein: CASSPQGFVTEAFF

D gene: TRBD1
CDR3 length: 15
V gene: TRBV27
clone size: .
J gene: TRBJ1-5
CDR3 DNA: TGTGCCAGCAGTGCGACAGGGGGGAGCAATCAGCCCCAGCATTTT
CDR3 protein: CASSATGGSNQPQHF

D gene: TRBD1
CDR3 length: 14
V gene: TRBV19
clone size: .
J gene: TRBJ2-1
CDR3 DNA: TGTGCCAGTAGTCTGGGGACAGTATACAATGAGCAGTTCTTC
CDR3 protein: CASSLGTVYNEQFF

D gene: TRBD2
CDR3 length: 16
V gene: TRBV7-9
clone size: .
J gene: TRBJ2-7
CDR3 DNA: TGTGCCAGCAGCACCTCTGGGACTAGCGTTGTCCACGAGCAGTACTTC
CDR3 protein: CASSTSGTSVVHEQYF

D gene: .
CDR3 length: 16
V gene: TRBV7-8
clone size: .
J gene: TRBJ1-1
CDR3 DNA: TGTGCCAGCAGCCCAGACGGGGTGTATAGCAACACTGAAGCTTTCTTT
CDR3 protein: CASSPDGVYSNTEAFF

D gene: .
CDR3 length: 17
V gene: TRBV7-9
clone size: .
J gene: TRBJ1-5
CDR3 DNA: TGTGCCAGCAGCTTAGGAGGGGGAATAGTGGGCAATCAGCCCCAGCATTTT
CDR3 protein: CASSLGGGIVGNQPQHF

D gene: .
CDR3 length: 13
V gene: TRBV30
clone size: .
J gene: TRBJ1-1
CDR3 DNA: TGTGCCTGGATGCCGGGGTGGCGAACTGAAGCTTTCTTT
CDR3 protein: CAWMPGWRTEAFF

D gene: .
CDR3 length: 15
V gene: TRBV6-5
clone size: .
J gene: TRBJ1-4
CDR3 DNA: TGTGCCAGCAATCGAGGCGGGCCAACTAATGAAAAACTGTTTTTT
CDR3 protein: CASNRGGPTNEKLFF

D gene: TRBD1
CDR3 length: 15
V gene: TRBV25-1
clone size: once
J gene: TRBJ1-2
CDR3 DNA: TGTGCCAGCAGTGCGACAGGGGAAAGGGGCTATGGCTACACCTTC
CDR3 protein: CASSATGERGYGYTF

D gene: TRBD1
CDR3 length: 15
V gene: TRBV19
clone size: .
J gene: TRBJ1-5
CDR3 DNA: TGTGCCAGTAGGTTGGGGGACAGGGGATATCAGCCCCAGCATTTT
CDR3 protein: CASRLGDRGYQPQHF

D gene: TRBD1
CDR3 length: 15
V gene: TRBV28
clone size: .
J gene: TRBJ1-1
CDR3 DNA: TGTGCCAGCAACCCCTCCGGGACAGCGAACACTGAAGCTTTCTTT
CDR3 protein: CASNPSGTANTEAFF

D gene: .
CDR3 length: 15
V gene: TRBV14
clone size: .
J gene: TRBJ2-1
CDR3 DNA: TGTGCCAGCAGCCAGACCCTCGGTCCTAGCTCGAGGCAGTTCTTC
CDR3 protein: CASSQTLGPSSRQFF

D gene: .
CDR3 length: 13
V gene: TRBV19
clone size: .
J gene: TRBJ1-5
CDR3 DNA: TGTGCCAGTATAGGAGGGGAGAGTCAGCCCCAGCATTTT
CDR3 protein: CASIGGESQPQHF

D gene: .
CDR3 length: 17
V gene: TRBV7-9
clone size: .
J gene: TRBJ1-3
CDR3 DNA: TGTGCCAGCTGCTCAACCCCCAGGTATAACTCTGGAAACACCATATATTTT
CDR3 protein: CASCSTPRYNSGNTIYF

D gene: TRBD2
CDR3 length: 16
V gene: TRBV4-1
clone size: .
J gene: TRBJ2-5
CDR3 DNA: TGCGCCAGCAGCCAAGGGACTAGCGGGAACCAAGAGACCCAGTACTTC
CDR3 protein: CASSQGTSGNQETQYF

D gene: TRBD1
CDR3 length: 14
V gene: TRBV5-1
clone size: few
J gene: TRBJ1-1
CDR3 DNA: TGCGCCAGCAGCATTTTTTCAGGGGGCACTGAAGCTTTCTTT
CDR3 protein: CASSIFSGGTEAFF

D gene: TRBD1
CDR3 length: 14
V gene: TRBV30
clone size: .
J gene: TRBJ1-4
CDR3 DNA: TGTGCCTGGAGTGTCGGACAGGGGGGGAAAAAACTGTTTTTT
CDR3 protein: CAWSVGQGGKKLFF

D gene: TRBD2
CDR3 length: 15
V gene: TRBV5-1
clone size: few
J gene: TRBJ2-1
CDR3 DNA: TGCGCCAGCAGCTGGACTAGCCCCCCTCACAATGAGCAGTTCTTC
CDR3 protein: CASSWTSPPHNEQFF

D gene: .
CDR3 length: 15
V gene: TRBV11-3
clone size: .
J gene: TRBJ2-2
CDR3 DNA: TGTGCCAGCAGCTTAGAGGGGCAGGGTGACGGGGAGCTGTTTTTT
CDR3 protein: CASSLEGQGDGELFF

D gene: .
CDR3 length: 14
V gene: TRBV6-5
clone size: .
J gene: TRBJ1-1
CDR3 DNA: TGTGCCAGCAGTATGGACAGCATGAACACTGAAGCTTTCTTT
CDR3 protein: CASSMDSMNTEAFF

D gene: TRBD1
CDR3 length: 15
V gene: TRBV5-1
clone size: .
J gene: TRBJ1-1
CDR3 DNA: TGCGCCAGCAGCTACTCACGGACAGGCGAAGGTGAAGCTTTCTTT
CDR3 protein: CASSYSRTGEGEAFF

D gene: TRBD1
CDR3 length: 14
V gene: TRBV30
clone size: .
J gene: TRBJ1-5
CDR3 DNA: TGTGCCTGGAGTACGGGACAGGGGAATCAGCCCCAGCATTTT
CDR3 protein: CAWSTGQGNQPQHF

D gene: TRBD1
CDR3 length: 16
V gene: TRBV5-6
clone size: once
J gene: TRBJ2-2
CDR3 DNA: TGTGCCAGCAGCTTGCCGGACAGGGCGAACACCGGGGAGCTGTTTTTT
CDR3 protein: CASSLPDRANTGELFF

D gene: .
CDR3 length: 15
V gene: TRBV5-1
clone size: .
J gene: TRBJ2-3
CDR3 DNA: TGCGCCAGCAGCCTGGGAGGGGGGGGCACAGATACGCAGTATTTT
CDR3 protein: CASSLGGGGTDTQYF

D gene: .
CDR3 length: 11
V gene: TRBV20-1
clone size: .
J gene: TRBJ2-1
CDR3 DNA: TGCAGTGCCACTCTGGCGGGTGAGCAGTTCTTC
CDR3 protein: CSATLAGEQFF